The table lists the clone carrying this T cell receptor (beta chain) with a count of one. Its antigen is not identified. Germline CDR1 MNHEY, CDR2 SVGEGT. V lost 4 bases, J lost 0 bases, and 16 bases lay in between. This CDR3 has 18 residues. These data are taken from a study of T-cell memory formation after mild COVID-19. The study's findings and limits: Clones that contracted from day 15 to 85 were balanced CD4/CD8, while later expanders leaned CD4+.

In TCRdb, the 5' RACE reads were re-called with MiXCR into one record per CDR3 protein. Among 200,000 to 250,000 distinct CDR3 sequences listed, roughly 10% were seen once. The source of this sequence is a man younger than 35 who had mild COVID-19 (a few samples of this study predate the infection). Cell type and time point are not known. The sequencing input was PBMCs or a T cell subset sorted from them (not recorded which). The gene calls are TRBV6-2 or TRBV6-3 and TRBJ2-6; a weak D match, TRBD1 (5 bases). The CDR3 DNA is TGTGCCAGCAGTTTCGACAGCCAGCTCTTCTCTGGGGCCAACGTCCTGACTTTC. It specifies CASSFDSQLFSGANVLTF.